The entry below describes one T cell receptor beta chain. What antigen it recognizes has not been identified. No clone much larger than this one lies a single base away; base qualities are absent. The time point label, read with the paper, signifies: cycle 2 day 1 (C2D1) of nivolumab. Relapse after autologous stem cell transplantation had occurred in all trial patients, and cohorts A, B and C were distinguished by prior brentuximab vedotin exposure. The trial cohort included 50 or so patients with relapsed/refractory classical Hodgkin lymphoma, and each patient had a best overall response of complete response, partial response or progressive disease. Trial patients were treated with single-agent nivolumab in the multi-cohort phase II CheckMate 205 trial. An independent review committee assessed best overall response by applying the 2007 International Working Group response criteria. PBMCs from the trial were collected at three points: immediately before nivolumab initiation (C1D1), and during therapy at cycle 2 day 1 and cycle 4 day 1. Peripheral blood was collected in 8 mL Vacutainer Cell Preparation Tubes, from which PBMCs were isolated by centrifugation and then cryopreserved.

CDR1 and CDR2 are read off the germline V gene (reference sequence) as LNHDA and SQIVND. The CDR3 numbers 15 residues from cysteine through phenylalanine. Of all the DNA, just the CDR3 is kept, 45 bases in frame from base 1. The V and J ends are trimmed by 5 bases and 0 bases, leaving 13 bases between them. The data belong to a study of PD-1 blockade in classical Hodgkin lymphoma (TCRdb year 2020). General notes on the study: Nivolumab dosing was 3 mg/kg intravenously every 2 weeks, continuing until either disease progression or unacceptable toxicity. A peripheral blood immune signature of response to PD-1 blockade in classical Hodgkin lymphoma was defined using TCR beta sequencing and CyTOF. Overall study outcomes, separate from this receptor: The study covered only a single clinical trial cohort, and the causes of the repertoire differences, possibly disease activity or prior therapy, were still not defined. Baseline TCR diversity was reported to be lower in newly diagnosed patients than in healthy donors and to be lower still in relapsed/refractory patients. CD4+ but not CD8+ TCR diversity rose significantly by C4D1 (p=0.0027 vs p=0.16), most apparent in complete responders (p=0.02). Baseline diversity similar to that of newly diagnosed patients was observed in trial patients achieving complete response, whereas significantly lower diversity was observed in partial responders and progressors. Diversity was lower in patients who began nivolumab less than 1 year after ASCT, so these patients were left out of later analyses to avoid confounding by immune reconstitution.

Genomic DNA was isolated using the Qiagen DNeasy kit from unsorted PBMCs as well as from negatively selected CD4+ and CD8+ fractions. Amplification of TCR beta CDR3 regions was done by immunoSEQ multiplex PCR with primers that anneal to V and J segments. A synthetic immune receptor repertoire was used to minimize amplification bias, and any residual bias was removed computationally once sequencing was done. The authors processed their data as follows. Repertoire diversity was quantified as the Shannon entropy index using custom Python scripts. Unsorted, CD4+ and CD8+ repertoires were analyzed separately, except for combined analyses in which CD4+ and CD8+ sequences were merged in silico. A clone counted as expanded when the clone's frequency after treatment rose at least 2-fold relative to C1D1, and clones undetected at baseline were given a pseudocount of 0.5. Clones with 0 or 1 copy at C1D1 were defined as singleton clones, while clones with 2 or more copies were defined as non-singleton clones. Clones expanded in unsorted samples were labelled as CD4+, CD8+ or unknown by matching protein sequences in sorted samples from the same patient. Wilcoxon tests were applied to paired samples to test diversity changes from C1D1 to C4D1. What TCRdb holds here is the immuneACCESS table cut down to in-frame rearrangements. Part of the clones is not present; checked against another copy, under half of the missing clones reflect an unresolved V gene, and the others are unexplained. That table is the source of V, J and clone size, and D and trimming were worked out from the DNA. The sample includes approximately 50,000 clones, with more than 70% observed a single time. The ten largest clones take up roughly 5% of the sample.

The V and J genes are TRBV19 and TRBJ1-1; TRBD1 might be the D gene, on 6 matching bases. The sample here was peripheral blood mononuclear cells (PBMCs), taken before the second cycle of nivolumab. The TCR originated in a human donor with classical Hodgkin lymphoma. The CDR3 is CASSLGGGLNTEAFF. Here is the DNA: TGTGCCAGTAGTTTAGGGGGGGGCCTGAACACTGAAGCTTTCTTT.